The 24 T cell receptor beta chains presented below share a single source sample, sequenced in a study of blood T cells in healthy people across ages. Primed by a sample-barcoded 5' primer and a J-beta primer mix, a second PCR proceeded for about 7 to 12 cycles. Using its own MiXCR run on the 5' RACE reads, TCRdb lists one record per CDR3 protein. Among more than 650,000 distinct CDR3 sequences listed, about 55% were seen once. Source material: blood. All receptors come from a man older than 75 in good health.

At least ten counts were recorded for this clonotype. V gene TRBV6-2 or TRBV6-3 combines with J gene TRBJ2-6; D might be TRBD1 or TRBD2, each matching 5 bases. Trimming took 8 bases from V and 0 from J, leaving 8 bases between them. The CDR3 has 14 amino acids. Germline assignment: CDR1 MNHEY and CDR2 SVGEGT. CDR3 in DNA: TGTGCCAGCGGGACGGGCTCTGGGGCCAACGTCCTGACTTTC. It specifies CASGTGSGANVLTF.

The chain employs TRBV18 and TRBJ2-1; TRBD2 might be the D (5 bases). V lost 2 bases and J lost 6, with 17 bases in between. Germline V gene lookup returns CDR1 KGHSH and CDR2 LQKENI. This CDR3 has 16 amino acids. The CDR3 sequence is CASSPATTLEGNEQFF. The CDR3 coding sequence is TGTGCCAGCTCACCAGCGACGACACTCGAGGGCAATGAGCAGTTCTTC.

V gene TRBV5-1 combines with J gene TRBJ1-2; D is ambiguous. Trimming took off 2 bases at V and 10 bases at J, with 12 bases between the two ends. The CDR3 is 12 amino acids. Germline CDR1 is SGHRS and CDR2 is YFSETQ. CDR3: CASSFNKDPYTF. CDR3 nucleotides: TGCGCCAGCAGCTTCAACAAGGACCCCTACACCTTC.

The chain has TRBV27 and TRBJ2-1; 9 positions match TRBD2. The J call may not be correct, given that the DNA end is closer to TRBJ2-7. CDR3 length: 17 amino acids. Germline V gene data show CDR1 as MNHEY and CDR2 as SMNVEV (reference sequence). The CDR3 loop reads CASSFRLRREGYNEQYF. The CDR3 DNA reads TGTGCCAGCAGTTTCAGGTTGAGGCGGGAGGGGTACAATGAGCAGTACTTC.

On this clonotype itself: The junction departs from germline at one end; a sequencing error may be responsible. The V and J genes are TRBV28 and TRBJ2-6; 7 bases fit TRBD1. This CDR3 contains 15 residues. Germline V CDR1 and CDR2: MDHEN, SYDVKM. CDR3 region: CARSQGGAGANVLTF. The DNA for the CDR3 is TGTGCCCGCAGTCAAGGGGGCGCTGGGGCCAACGTCCTGACTTTC. Combining the CDR3 with reference TRBV28 and TRBJ2-6 gives the whole variable domain DVKVTQSSRYLVKRTGEKVFLECVQDMDHENMFWYRQDPGLGLRLIYFSYDVKMKEKGDIPEGYSVSREKKERFSLILESASTNQTSMYLCARSQGGAGANVLTFGAGSRLTVL.

In its sample, this clonotype was seen once. The chain uses TRBV28 and TRBJ2-7, with unresolved D. Germline V CDR1 and CDR2: MDHEN, SYDVKM. V was clipped by 5 bases and J by 1 base, with 12 bases between them. This CDR3 has 14 amino acids. The CDR3 protein is CASSVFENSYEQYF. CDR3 DNA: TGTGCCAGCAGTGTCTTTGAGAATTCCTACGAGCAGTACTTC.

In this sample, this clonotype turned up once. V and J are TRBV6-1 and TRBJ2-3; D is ambiguous. The V and J ends lost 2 bases and 14 bases respectively, with 23 bases between them. The CDR3 runs 15 residues. Germline assignment: CDR1 MNHNS and CDR2 SASEGT. The CDR3 nucleotides read TGTGCCAGCAGTGAAACCGGGTCCTCTAGGAGATACGCGTATTTT. Residues: CASSETGSSRRYAYF.

This chain connects TRBV6-2 or TRBV6-3 to TRBJ2-7, with D unresolved. With 2 bases removed from V and 4 bases from J, the gap between germline ends came to 15 bases. CDR1 and CDR2 from the germline V gene are MNHEY and SVGEGT. There are 15 residues in the CDR3. Here the CDR3 DNA reads TGTGCCAGCAGTTACGTAAGAGACTTCCTTTACGAGCAGTACTTC. It encodes CASSYVRDFLYEQYF.

The gene calls are TRBV6-5 and TRBJ2-7; TRBD1 matches at 7 bases. The CDR3 is 14 residues long. The V and J ends lost 3 bases and 9 bases, in that order; junction bases with no gene match: 11. Germline V gives CDR1 MNHEY, CDR2 SVGAGI. CDR3 sequence (DNA): TGTGCCAGCAGTTATAACAGGGGTGGGCCGGTGCAGTACTTC. This codes for CASSYNRGGPVQYF.

This clonotype was seen more than once but under ten times. V is TRBV29-1 and J is TRBJ2-5, with D unclear. Germline CDR1 is SQVTM and CDR2 is ANQGSEA. Trimming shortened V by 6 bases and J by 0 bases, and 11 bases separated the two germline ends. The CDR3 consists of 13 residues. CDR3 DNA sequence: TGCAGCGTCGCCCTGAGGTACCAAGAGACCCAGTACTTC. Amino acids: CSVALRYQETQYF.

The chain links TRBV29-1 to TRBJ1-2; D remains unclear. The CDR3 is 14 amino acids. Germline V gene data show CDR1 as SQVTM and CDR2 as ANQGSEA. Trimming left V 3 bases short and J 4 bases short, with 15 bases between. CDR3 loop: CSVDSGISGYGYTF. The CDR3 bases are TGCAGCGTTGACTCGGGCATCAGTGGCTATGGCTACACCTTC. The whole variable domain, remainder taken from reference TRBV29-1 and TRBJ1-2, is SAVISQKPSRDICQRGTSLTIQCQVDSQVTMMFWYRQQPGQSLTLIATANQGSEATYESGFVIDKFPISRPNLTFSTLTVSNMSPEDSSIYLCSVDSGISGYGYTFGSGTRLTVV.

This rearrangement joins TRBV12-3 or TRBV12-4 to TRBJ1-5; D is undetermined. Trimming took off 8 bases at V and 0 bases at J, with 17 bases between the two ends. The CDR3 runs 16 residues. The CDR3 loop reads CASSQLARYSNQPQHF. As DNA, the CDR3 is TGTGCCAGCTCCCAACTTGCACGGTATAGCAATCAGCCCCAGCATTTT.

CDR3 nucleotide sequence: TGCGCCAGCACGGACAGGAGCCAAGAGACCCAGTACTTC. Amino acid sequence: CASTDRSQETQYF. The chain links TRBV5-1 to TRBJ2-5; the match to TRBD1 covers 7 bases. CDR1 and CDR2 (germline): SGHRS, YFSETQ. Trimming removed 6 bases from V and 1 base from J; junction bases left unmatched: 3. The CDR3 contains 13 residues.

The chain links TRBV11-2 to TRBJ1-4, with a tentative D call TRBD1 (5 bases). Trimming left V 3 bases short and J 5 bases short, with 13 bases between. Germline CDR1 and CDR2: SGHAT and FQNNGV. The CDR3 length is 15 residues. CDR3 nucleotides: TGTGCCAGCAGCTTTGGGACGGAAAAGAATGAAAAACTGTTTTTT. It encodes CASSFGTEKNEKLFF.

This chain links TRBV5-4 with TRBJ2-7; TRBD2 aligns across 11 bases. The ends lost 3 bases at V and 4 bases at J; junction bases unmatched: 9. The CDR3 loop spans 16 amino acids. CDR1 SGHNT and CDR2 YYREEE come from the germline V gene (reference sequence). CDR3 DNA: TGTGCCAGCAGCTCCCGGACTAGCGGGCTCGCGTACGAGCAGTACTTC. Translation gives CASSSRTSGLAYEQYF.

The chain combines TRBV27 with TRBJ1-3; the match to TRBD1 covers 12 bases. The CDR3 extends over 21 amino acids. Germline assignment: CDR1 MNHEY and CDR2 SMNVEV (reference sequence). V shed 5 bases, J shed 1 base, and the junction held 18 bases outside the gene matches. The DNA of the CDR3 is TGTGCCAGCAGTCCTTACTCCCGGGACAGGGGGCGAATAGGGTCTGGAAACACCATATATTTT. This translates into CASSPYSRDRGRIGSGNTIYF.

The V gene is TRBV5-8, the J gene TRBJ2-3; TRBD2 might be the D (6 bases). Trimming pared 0 bases from V and 10 bases from J, leaving 6 bases between. Germline-derived CDR1 and CDR2 are SGHTS and YDEGEE. This CDR3 is built from 11 residues. The CDR3 region has the DNA TGTGCCAGCAGCTTGGCGGGAGCGCAGTATTTT. Translated: CASSLAGAQYF.

This clonotype was recorded a few times. The J gene is TRBJ2-5, the V gene TRBV2; maybe TRBD2 (5 bases). CDR3 length: 15 amino acids. V lost 6 bases and J lost 5, with 19 bases in between. Germline V gene data show CDR1 as SNHLY and CDR2 as FYNNEI. The CDR3 spells CASREFSVPGETQYF. CDR3 DNA: TGTGCCAGCAGGGAGTTTTCGGTACCGGGGGAGACCCAGTACTTC.

This chain connects TRBV29-1 to TRBJ2-5; no firm D call. Per the germline V gene, CDR1 is SQVTM and CDR2 is ANQGSEA. CDR3 length equals 12 residues. Trimming left V 5 bases short and J 9 bases short, with 16 bases between. The chain's CDR3 is CSVSEGNWPQYF. DNA of the CDR3: TGCAGCGTTTCTGAAGGGAATTGGCCCCAGTACTTC.

V is TRBV4-1 and J is TRBJ2-5; tentatively, D is TRBD1 (6 bases). The DNA matches TRBJ2-7 better at its end, which makes the J call doubtful. This CDR3 is built from 15 residues. The germline V gene has CDR1 MGHRA and CDR2 YSYEKL. The CDR3 DNA is TGCGCCAGCAGTTACGGACAGTCCTCTGACTACGAGCAGTACTTC. Translated: CASSYGQSSDYEQYF.

J is TRBJ1-2 and V is TRBV6-5; 7 bases align to TRBD1. CDR1 and CDR2 (germline): MNHEY, SVGAGI. CDR3 length: 17 residues. Unmatched junction bases numbered 13, after V lost 4 bases and J lost 2 bases. The CDR3 region is CASSSDRPGTENYGYTF. CDR3 bases: TGTGCCAGCAGTTCCGACCGTCCCGGGACAGAGAACTATGGCTACACCTTC.

The genes are TRBV4-2 and TRBJ1-6, with 8 bases aligning to TRBD1. Unmatched junction bases numbered 4, after V lost 3 bases and J lost 6 bases. CDR3 length: 15 amino acids. Germline CDR1 reads LGHNA; CDR2 reads YNFKEQ. CDR3 bases: TGTGCCAGCAGCCATCCACAGGGGGGTAATTCACCCCTCCACTTT. As protein: CASSHPQGGNSPLHF.

The chain employs TRBV28 and TRBJ1-2; D is unresolved. The CDR3 runs to 11 residues. Germline V lookup: CDR1 MDHEN, CDR2 SYDVKM. Trimming removed 7 bases at V and 3 bases at J, with 6 bases between. The CDR3 reads CASTGYYGYTF. The CDR3 nucleotides read TGTGCCAGCACGGGATACTATGGCTACACCTTC.

V and J are TRBV18 and TRBJ2-3; maybe TRBD1 (6 bases). Germline values: CDR1 KGHSH, CDR2 LQKENI. The CDR3 is made up of 11 amino acids. V shed 8 bases and J shed 14 bases, with 17 bases lying between them. DNA for the CDR3: TGTGCCAGCCAGGCGGACAGATACGCGTATTTT. As protein: CASQADRYAYF.